This paragraph reports one TCR beta chain. TCRdb's table, derived via immunoSEQ multiplex PCR, lists solely in-frame clones and lacks some. Among about 50,000 clones listed, 70% to 90% were seen once. With 5 bases clipped from V and 7 bases from J, the junction kept 5 bases outside the gene matches. The CDR3 loop spans 15 amino acids. CDR1 and CDR2 from the germline V gene are MNHEY and SVGAGI. These data are taken from a study of OX40 agonist ivuxolimab in advanced cancers. The receptor's source is an adult with an advanced solid tumor such as melanoma, head and neck, liver or kidney cancer. The genes are TRBV6-5 and TRBJ2-2, with 12 bases identical to TRBD1. This specimen was CD4+ or CD8+ T cells sorted from blood, taken in a trial of the OX40 agonist ivuxolimab. The CDR3 DNA follows: TGTGCCAGCAGTCGGGACAGGGGGCTTAGCGGGGAGCTGTTTTTT. Amino acid sequence: CASSRDRGLSGELFF.